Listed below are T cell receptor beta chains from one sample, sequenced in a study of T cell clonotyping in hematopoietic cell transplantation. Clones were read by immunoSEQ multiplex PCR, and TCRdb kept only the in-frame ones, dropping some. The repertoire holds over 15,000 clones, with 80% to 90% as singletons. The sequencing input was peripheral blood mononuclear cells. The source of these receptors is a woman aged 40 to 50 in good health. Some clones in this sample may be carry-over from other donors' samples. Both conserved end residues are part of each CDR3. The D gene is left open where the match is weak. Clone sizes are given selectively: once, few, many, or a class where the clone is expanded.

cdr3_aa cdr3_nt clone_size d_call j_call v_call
CASSIGPGQGFQPQHF TGTGCCAGTAGTATAGGACCGGGACAGGGATTTCAGCCCCAGCATTTT once TRBD1 TRBJ1-5 TRBV19
CSVGQGDYEQYF TGCAGCGTTGGACAGGGAGACTACGAGCAGTACTTC NA TRBD1 TRBJ2-7 TRBV29-1
CASSLISGNTIYF TGTGCCAGCAGCCTTATCTCTGGAAACACCATATATTTT NA NA TRBJ1-3 TRBV5-4
CASSESMGDGEAFF TGCGCCAGCAGTGAGTCGATGGGGGACGGTGAAGCTTTCTTT NA NA TRBJ1-1 TRBV10-1
CASSPRFADYNEQFF TGTGCCAGCAGCCCCCGGTTTGCCGATTACAATGAGCAGTTCTTC NA NA TRBJ2-1 TRBV7-9
CASSLDRAAGNTIYF TGTGCCAGCAGCTTAGACAGGGCAGCTGGAAACACCATATATTTT NA NA TRBJ1-3 TRBV7-2
CASSRGHLYEQYF TGTGCCAGCAGTAGGGGACACCTCTACGAGCAGTACTTC NA NA TRBJ2-7 TRBV27
CAWSAPTYEQYF TGTGCCTGGAGTGCCCCCACCTACGAGCAGTACTTC few NA TRBJ2-7 TRBV30
CASSEGVYGYTF TGTGCCAGCAGTGAAGGGGTCTATGGCTACACCTTC NA NA TRBJ1-2 TRBV2
CASSLVSSGSYEQYF TGTGCCAGCAGCTTAGTGTCTAGCGGGAGCTACGAGCAGTACTTC once TRBD2 TRBJ2-7 TRBV11-3
CASSKFSGADTQYF TGTGCCAGCAGCAAGTTCTCTGGCGCAGATACGCAGTATTTT NA NA TRBJ2-3 TRBV11-3
CASRGRTSSYEQYF TGTGCCAGCAGAGGCAGGACTTCCTCCTACGAGCAGTACTTC NA NA TRBJ2-7 TRBV27
CASSQDGSGGYGYTF TGCGCCAGCAGCCAAGATGGGTCAGGGGGCTATGGCTACACCTTC NA TRBD1 TRBJ1-2 TRBV4-3
CASSLSGQGSYEQYF TGTGCCAGCAGTTTATCGGGACAGGGCTCCTACGAGCAGTACTTC NA TRBD1 TRBJ2-7 TRBV27
CASSQDGGAGNTIYF TGCGCCAGCAGCCAAGATGGAGGGGCTGGAAACACCATATATTTT NA NA TRBJ1-3 TRBV4-1
CASSLQGPEATQYF TGTGCCAGCAGTCTTCAGGGACCCGAGGCTACGCAGTATTTT NA NA TRBJ2-3 TRBV28
CAWSPDNRAEAFF TGTGCCTGGTCCCCGGACAATCGGGCTGAAGCTTTCTTT NA NA TRBJ1-1 TRBV30
CASSLGTVVPENTEAFF TGTGCCAGCAGCTTGGGGACGGTGGTCCCGGAGAACACTGAAGCTTTCTTT NA NA TRBJ1-1 TRBV5-8
CASSGQGSSYEQYF TGTGCCAGCAGTGGCCAGGGATCCTCCTACGAGCAGTACTTC few NA TRBJ2-7 TRBV27
CASSLPSTETQYF TGTGCCAGCAGTCTGCCCAGCACCGAGACCCAGTACTTC NA NA TRBJ2-5 TRBV28
CASSFGDRVIDGYTF TGTGCCAGCAGCTTCGGGGACAGGGTTATTGATGGCTACACCTTC NA TRBD1 TRBJ1-2 TRBV7-8
CASSSLWTSYEQYF TGTGCCAGCAGCTCACTTTGGACTAGCTACGAGCAGTACTTC NA TRBD2 TRBJ2-7 TRBV11-3
CASSLGGDWRNQPQHF TGTGCCAGCAGCTTAGGGGGGGACTGGCGCAATCAGCCCCAGCATTTT NA NA TRBJ1-5 TRBV7-2
CASRGTSGRTGELFF TGTGCCAGCAGGGGGACTAGCGGGAGAACCGGGGAGCTGTTTTTT NA TRBD2 TRBJ2-2 TRBV6-6
CASSLDRNQNQPQHF TGTGCCAGCAGCCTTGACAGAAACCAGAATCAGCCCCAGCATTTT NA NA TRBJ1-5 TRBV6-5
CASSEQPGQGPGANVLTF TGTGCCAGCAGTGAACAACCGGGACAGGGTCCTGGGGCCAACGTCCTGACTTTC NA TRBD1 TRBJ2-6 TRBV6-1
CASSLGLAGEYEQYF TGCGCCAGCAGCTTGGGCCTAGCGGGAGAGTACGAGCAGTACTTC NA TRBD2 TRBJ2-7 TRBV5-1
CASSLDRDGSTEAFF TGTGCCAGCAGCTTAGACCGGGATGGGAGCACTGAAGCTTTCTTT NA NA TRBJ1-1 TRBV7-6
CASSLGGRELLVAGANVLTF TGTGCCAGCAGCCTGGGAGGGAGGGAGCTTCTAGTGGCTGGGGCCAACGTCCTGACTTTC NA TRBD2 TRBJ2-6 TRBV27
CASSRLAGVRETQYF TGTGCCAGCAGTCGACTAGCGGGAGTTAGAGAGACCCAGTACTTC NA TRBD2 TRBJ2-5 TRBV27
CASKGSAVQSYEQYF TGTGCCAGCAAAGGGAGCGCGGTACAATCCTACGAGCAGTACTTC NA NA TRBJ2-7 TRBV2
CASSPTDRAGTDTQYF TGTGCCAGCAGCCCCACCGACAGGGCGGGCACAGATACGCAGTATTTT NA TRBD1 TRBJ2-3 TRBV13
CASSQPGTGNTIYF TGTGCCAGCAGCCAACCAGGGACTGGAAACACCATATATTTT NA NA TRBJ1-3 TRBV5-6
CASSQDRRGLNQPQHF TGTGCCAGCAGCCAAGATAGAAGAGGCCTCAATCAGCCCCAGCATTTT once NA TRBJ1-5 TRBV4-2
CASRPTGIRGNYGYTF TGTGCCAGCAGGCCAACAGGAATCAGGGGGAACTATGGCTACACCTTC NA TRBD1 TRBJ1-2 TRBV7-9
CASSDHAVKGDYGYTF TGTGCCAGCAGTGACCACGCTGTGAAGGGCGACTATGGCTACACCTTC NA NA TRBJ1-2 TRBV6-1
CASASGRVAYEQYF TGTGCCAGCGCCTCCGGCAGGGTAGCCTACGAGCAGTACTTC NA NA TRBJ2-7 TRBV2
CASSRGGLQPQHF TGCGCCAGCAGCAGGGGAGGGTTGCAGCCCCAGCATTTT NA NA TRBJ1-5 TRBV4-1
CASSFQGLAGLEQFF TGCGCCAGCAGCTTCCAGGGTCTAGCGGGCCTTGAGCAGTTCTTC NA TRBD2 TRBJ2-1 TRBV5-1
CASSELVAPQYF TGTGCCAGCAGTGAGTTGGTCGCGCCCCAGTACTTC NA NA TRBJ2-5 TRBV2
CATYGTSPSGYTF TGTGCCACATACGGGACGTCACCTAGTGGCTACACCTTC NA NA TRBJ1-2 TRBV6-5
CASSSPELNQPQHF TGTGCCAGCAGTTCACCGGAACTAAATCAGCCCCAGCATTTT NA NA TRBJ1-5 TRBV7-2
CASSLFSGQPQHF TGTGCCAGCAGCTTATTTTCGGGGCAGCCCCAGCATTTT NA NA TRBJ1-5 TRBV7-9
CASSTRQGVFYGYTF TGTGCCAGCAGCACCCGACAGGGGGTTTTCTATGGCTACACCTTC NA TRBD1 TRBJ1-2 TRBV7-8
CATSRETGVRDEQFF TGTGCCACCAGCAGAGAGACAGGGGTGAGAGATGAGCAGTTCTTC NA TRBD1 TRBJ2-1 TRBV15
CASSLGGTGVETQYF TGTGCCAGCAGCTTAGGCGGAACGGGAGTGGAGACCCAGTACTTC NA NA TRBJ2-5 TRBV11-2
CASSPNYQETQYF TGTGCCAGCAGCCCTAACTACCAAGAGACCCAGTACTTC few NA TRBJ2-5 TRBV5-4
CASSWEGGVAYEQYF TGTGCCAGCAGCTGGGAAGGGGGGGTGGCCTACGAGCAGTACTTC few NA TRBJ2-7 TRBV5-4
CASSELLGGARGETQYF TGTGCCAGCAGTGAACTCCTTGGGGGCGCGAGAGGAGAGACCCAGTACTTC once NA TRBJ2-5 TRBV6-1
CASSGQQNQPQHF TGTGCCAGCAGCGGACAGCAGAATCAGCCCCAGCATTTT NA NA TRBJ1-5 TRBV6-5
CASSPLGLEQYF TGTGCCAGCAGTCCCTTGGGGCTCGAGCAGTACTTC NA NA TRBJ2-7 TRBV6-5
CASSASGSGSNEQFF TGTGCCAGCAGCGCCAGCGGGAGTGGGAGCAATGAGCAGTTCTTC NA TRBD2 TRBJ2-1 TRBV7-3
CASSPAPPILAPEETQYF TGTGCCAGCAGTCCTGCCCCGCCGATACTCGCACCCGAAGAGACCCAGTACTTC once NA TRBJ2-5 TRBV28
CASSLGIAGGVKETQYF TGTGCCAGCAGCTTAGGAATAGCGGGAGGGGTAAAAGAGACCCAGTACTTC NA TRBD2 TRBJ2-5 TRBV7-6
CASSSRQGGGYGYTF TGTGCCAGCAGCTCCCGACAGGGAGGGGGATATGGCTACACCTTC NA TRBD1 TRBJ1-2 TRBV5-6
CASSLRDSNTGELFF TGTGCCAGCAGCCTTCGGGACAGCAACACCGGGGAGCTGTTTTTT NA TRBD1 TRBJ2-2 TRBV7-3
CSATGNTEAFF TGCAGCGCAACAGGGAACACTGAAGCTTTCTTT NA NA TRBJ1-1 TRBV29-1
CASSLEPSNYGYTF TGTGCCAGCAGTTTGGAACCTTCTAACTATGGCTACACCTTC few NA TRBJ1-2 TRBV6-5
CASRVRGENTEAFF TGTGCCAGTCGCGTGAGGGGGGAGAACACTGAAGCTTTCTTT NA NA TRBJ1-1 TRBV19